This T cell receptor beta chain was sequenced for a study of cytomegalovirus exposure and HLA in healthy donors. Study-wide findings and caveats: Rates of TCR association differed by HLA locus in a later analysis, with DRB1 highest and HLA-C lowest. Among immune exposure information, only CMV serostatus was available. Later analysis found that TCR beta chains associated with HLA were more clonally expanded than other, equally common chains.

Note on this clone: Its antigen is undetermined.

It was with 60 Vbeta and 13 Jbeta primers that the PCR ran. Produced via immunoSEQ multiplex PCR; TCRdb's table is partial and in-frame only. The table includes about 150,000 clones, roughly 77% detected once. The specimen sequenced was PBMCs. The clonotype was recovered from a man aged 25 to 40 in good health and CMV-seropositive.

The CDR3 bases are TGTGCTAGTGGGTCAGCGGGAGGCACTCTATACACAGATACGCAGTATTTT. Translated: CASGSAGGTLYTDTQYF. The genes are TRBV12-5 and TRBJ2-3, with 9 bases matching TRBD2. Germline CDR1 LGHNT, CDR2 FRNRAP. The CDR3 runs 17 residues. V gave up 6 bases and J gave up 2 bases; unmatched junction bases: 12. Drawing the rest from reference TRBV12-5 and TRBJ2-3, the complete variable domain is DARVTQTPRHKVTEMGQEVTMRCQPILGHNTVFWYRQTMMQGLELLAYFRNRAPLDDSGMPKDRFSAEMPDATLATLKIQPSEPRDSAVYFCASGSAGGTLYTDTQYFGPGTRLTVL.